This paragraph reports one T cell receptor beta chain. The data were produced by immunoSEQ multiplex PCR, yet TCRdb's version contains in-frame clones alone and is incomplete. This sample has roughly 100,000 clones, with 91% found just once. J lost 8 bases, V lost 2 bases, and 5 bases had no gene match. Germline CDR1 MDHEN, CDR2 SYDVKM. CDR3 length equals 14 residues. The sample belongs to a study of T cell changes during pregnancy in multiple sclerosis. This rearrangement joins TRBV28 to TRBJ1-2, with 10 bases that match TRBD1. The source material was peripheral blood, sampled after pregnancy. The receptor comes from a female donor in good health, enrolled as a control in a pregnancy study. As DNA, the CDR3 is TGTGCCAGCAGTTTACCCGGGACAGGGGAAGGCTACACCTTC. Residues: CASSLPGTGEGYTF.